The clone carrying this T cell receptor (beta chain) was seen more than once but under ten times. The antigen is unknown. The source of the sample is a study of response to subunit inactivated influenza vaccine. Whole-study findings and limits: A suggestion made by the authors is that each seasonal influenza vaccination recruits few new T cells.

TCRdb processed the RT-PCR reads anew with MiXCR; each CDR3 protein has one entry. This sample carries around 490,000 distinct CDR3 sequences, 7.6% of them seen once, and the ten largest clones take 10% to 15%. The sequence was collected from a man aged 50 to 69 who received an inactivated influenza vaccine. Specimen: PBMCs from blood, collected roughly 24 months after vaccination.

DNA for the CDR3: TGTGCCTCCAGCGTGGACGGCCAGGGAGAGACCCAGTACTTC. It is translated as CASSVDGQGETQYF. The chain recombines TRBV10-3 with TRBJ2-5; perhaps TRBD1 as D (5 bases). From germline, CDR1 is ENHRY and CDR2 SYGVKD. The CDR3 runs to 14 residues. Trimming took off 11 bases at V and 4 bases at J, with 20 bases between the two ends.